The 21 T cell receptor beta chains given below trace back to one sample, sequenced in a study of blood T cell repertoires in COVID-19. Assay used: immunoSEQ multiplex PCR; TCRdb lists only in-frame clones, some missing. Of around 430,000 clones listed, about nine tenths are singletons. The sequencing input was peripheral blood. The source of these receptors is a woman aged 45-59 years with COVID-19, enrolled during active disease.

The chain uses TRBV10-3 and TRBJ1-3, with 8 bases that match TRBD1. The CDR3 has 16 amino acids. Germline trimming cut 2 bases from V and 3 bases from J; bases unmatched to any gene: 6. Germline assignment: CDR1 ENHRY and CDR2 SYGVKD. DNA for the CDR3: TGTGCCATCAGTGAGACAGGGACAGGAGATGGAAACACCATATATTTT. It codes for CAISETGTGDGNTIYF.

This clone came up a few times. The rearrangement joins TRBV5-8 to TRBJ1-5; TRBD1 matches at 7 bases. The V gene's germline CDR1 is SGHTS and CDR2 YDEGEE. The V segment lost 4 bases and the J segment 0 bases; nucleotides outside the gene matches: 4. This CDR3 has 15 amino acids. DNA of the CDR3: TGTGCCAGCAGCCCCGGGACAGTTAGCAATCAGCCCCAGCATTTT. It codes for CASSPGTVSNQPQHF.

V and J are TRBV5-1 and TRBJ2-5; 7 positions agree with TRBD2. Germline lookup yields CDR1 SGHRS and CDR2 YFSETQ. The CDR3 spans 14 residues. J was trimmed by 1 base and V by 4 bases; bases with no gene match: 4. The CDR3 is CASSPGLLQETQYF. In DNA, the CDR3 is TGCGCCAGCAGCCCGGGACTACTCCAAGAGACCCAGTACTTC.

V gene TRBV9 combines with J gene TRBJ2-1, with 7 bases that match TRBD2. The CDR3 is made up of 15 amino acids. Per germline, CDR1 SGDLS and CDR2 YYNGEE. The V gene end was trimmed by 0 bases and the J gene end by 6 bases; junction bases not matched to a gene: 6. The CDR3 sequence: CASSVDPGEGNEQFF. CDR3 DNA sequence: TGTGCCAGCAGCGTAGATCCGGGGGAGGGCAATGAGCAGTTCTTC.

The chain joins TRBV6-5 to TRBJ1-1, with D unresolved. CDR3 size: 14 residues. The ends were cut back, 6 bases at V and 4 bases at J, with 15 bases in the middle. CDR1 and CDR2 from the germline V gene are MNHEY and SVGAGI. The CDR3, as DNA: TGTGCCAGCAGAAAAACCGGTGCGGGCACTGAAGCTTTCTTT. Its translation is CASRKTGAGTEAFF.

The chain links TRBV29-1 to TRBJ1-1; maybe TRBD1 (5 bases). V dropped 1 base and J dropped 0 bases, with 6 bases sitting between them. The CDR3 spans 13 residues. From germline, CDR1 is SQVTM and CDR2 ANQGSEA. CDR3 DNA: TGCAGCGTTGAAGGACAGCTGAACACTGAAGCTTTCTTT. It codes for CSVEGQLNTEAFF.

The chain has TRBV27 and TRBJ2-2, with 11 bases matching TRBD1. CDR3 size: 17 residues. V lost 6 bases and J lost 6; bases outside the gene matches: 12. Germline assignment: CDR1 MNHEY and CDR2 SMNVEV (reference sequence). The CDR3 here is CASRPPGQGVGSGELFF. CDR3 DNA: TGTGCCAGCAGACCTCCGGGACAGGGGGTAGGATCCGGGGAGCTGTTTTTT.

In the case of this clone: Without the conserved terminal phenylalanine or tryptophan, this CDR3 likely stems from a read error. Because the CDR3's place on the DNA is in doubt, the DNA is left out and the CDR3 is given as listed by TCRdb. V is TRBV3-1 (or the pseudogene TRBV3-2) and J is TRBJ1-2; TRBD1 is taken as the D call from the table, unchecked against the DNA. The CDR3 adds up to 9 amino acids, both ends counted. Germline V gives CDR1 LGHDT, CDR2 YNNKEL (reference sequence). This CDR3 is CASSQEGHG.

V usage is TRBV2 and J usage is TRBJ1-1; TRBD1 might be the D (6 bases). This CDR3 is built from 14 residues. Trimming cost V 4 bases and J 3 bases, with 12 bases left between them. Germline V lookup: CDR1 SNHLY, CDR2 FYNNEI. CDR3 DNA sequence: TGTGCCAGCAGTGGCAGGAAGGGGGACACTGAAGCTTTCTTT. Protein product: CASSGRKGDTEAFF.

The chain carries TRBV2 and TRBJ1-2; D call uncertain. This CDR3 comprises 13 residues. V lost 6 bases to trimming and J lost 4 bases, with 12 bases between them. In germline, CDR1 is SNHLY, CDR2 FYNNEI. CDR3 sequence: CASRDTRAYGYTF. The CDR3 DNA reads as TGTGCCAGCAGGGATACTAGGGCCTATGGCTACACCTTC.

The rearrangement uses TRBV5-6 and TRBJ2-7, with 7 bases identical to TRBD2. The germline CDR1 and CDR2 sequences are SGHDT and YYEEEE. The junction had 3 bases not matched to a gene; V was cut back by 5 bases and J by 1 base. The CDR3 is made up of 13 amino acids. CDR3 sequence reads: CASRLGGSYEQYF. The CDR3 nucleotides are TGTGCCAGCAGGCTGGGGGGGTCCTACGAGCAGTACTTC.

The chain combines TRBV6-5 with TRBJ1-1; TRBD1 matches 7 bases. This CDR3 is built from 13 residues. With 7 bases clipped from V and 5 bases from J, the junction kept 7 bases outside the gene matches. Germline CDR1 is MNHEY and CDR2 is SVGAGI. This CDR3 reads CASTGQVWTEAFF. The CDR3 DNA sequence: TGTGCCAGCACCGGACAGGTTTGGACTGAAGCTTTCTTT.

The CDR3 here is CASTPSGLAGGEYF. The CDR3, as DNA: TGTGCCAGCACCCCTTCGGGACTAGCGGGGGGGGAGTATTTT. This chain connects TRBV2 to TRBJ2-3, with 16 bases lining up with TRBD2. Germline CDR1 and CDR2: SNHLY and FYNNEI. This CDR3 is 14 amino acids long. V dropped 7 bases and J dropped 13; count of bases not matched to a gene: 8.

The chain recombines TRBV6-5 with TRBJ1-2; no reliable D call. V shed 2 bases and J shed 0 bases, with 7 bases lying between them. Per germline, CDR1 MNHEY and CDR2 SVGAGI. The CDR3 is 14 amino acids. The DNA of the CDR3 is TGTGCCAGCAGTTACGGAGGCGCTAACTATGGCTACACCTTC. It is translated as CASSYGGANYGYTF.

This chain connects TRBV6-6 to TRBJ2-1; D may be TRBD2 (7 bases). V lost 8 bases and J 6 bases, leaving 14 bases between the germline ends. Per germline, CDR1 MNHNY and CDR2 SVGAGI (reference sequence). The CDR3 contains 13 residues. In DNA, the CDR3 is TGTGCCAGCGGGAGGGGGGCAGGCAATGAGCAGTTCTTC. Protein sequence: CASGRGAGNEQFF.

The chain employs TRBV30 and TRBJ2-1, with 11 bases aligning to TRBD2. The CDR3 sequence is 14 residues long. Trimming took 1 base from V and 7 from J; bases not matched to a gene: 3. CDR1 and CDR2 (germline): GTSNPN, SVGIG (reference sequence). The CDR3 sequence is CAWSATSGGNEQFF. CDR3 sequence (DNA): TGTGCCTGGAGTGCTACTAGCGGGGGAAATGAGCAGTTCTTC.

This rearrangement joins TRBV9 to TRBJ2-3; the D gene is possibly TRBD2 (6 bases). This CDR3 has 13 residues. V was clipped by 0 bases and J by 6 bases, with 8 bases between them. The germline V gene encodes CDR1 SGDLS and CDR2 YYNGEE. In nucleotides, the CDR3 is TGTGCCAGCAGCGTAGCTGGGGGGGATACGCAGTATTTT. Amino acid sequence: CASSVAGGDTQYF.

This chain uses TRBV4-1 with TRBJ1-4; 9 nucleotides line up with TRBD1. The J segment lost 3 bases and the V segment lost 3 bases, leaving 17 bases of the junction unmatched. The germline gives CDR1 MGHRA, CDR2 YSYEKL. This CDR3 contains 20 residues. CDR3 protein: CASSHEPGQGLTQANEKLFF. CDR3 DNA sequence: TGCGCCAGCAGCCATGAGCCGGGACAGGGTTTAACGCAGGCTAATGAAAAACTGTTTTTT.

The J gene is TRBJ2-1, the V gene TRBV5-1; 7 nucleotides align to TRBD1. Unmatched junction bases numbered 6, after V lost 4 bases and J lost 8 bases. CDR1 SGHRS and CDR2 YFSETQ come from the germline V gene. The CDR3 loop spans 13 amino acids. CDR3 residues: CASSATGPHEQFF. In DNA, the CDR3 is TGCGCCAGCAGCGCGACAGGGCCCCATGAGCAGTTCTTC.

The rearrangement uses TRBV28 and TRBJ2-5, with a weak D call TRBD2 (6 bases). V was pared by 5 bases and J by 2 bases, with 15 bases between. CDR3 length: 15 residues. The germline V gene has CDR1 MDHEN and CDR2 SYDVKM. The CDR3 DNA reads TGTGCCAGCAGTCCGGCGGGGACTCTACAAGAGACCCAGTACTTC. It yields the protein CASSPAGTLQETQYF.

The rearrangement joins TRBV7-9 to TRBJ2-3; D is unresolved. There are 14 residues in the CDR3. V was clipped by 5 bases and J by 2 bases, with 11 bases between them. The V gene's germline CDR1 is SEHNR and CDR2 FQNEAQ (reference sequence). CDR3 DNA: TGTGCCAGCAGCGCGGCGGCGGTCACAGATACGCAGTATTTT. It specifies CASSAAAVTDTQYF.